This T cell receptor (beta chain) was captured by sequencing in a study of tumor-infiltrating lymphocytes in primary liver carcinoma. A constant-region primer served to make TCR beta cDNA from about 0.5 ug total RNA. ARM-PCR, slightly modified, supplied the TCR beta libraries through three nested multiplex PCR rounds. In the first two PCR rounds, TRBV1-TRBV30 forward primers were paired with a C-beta reverse primer, and each round lasted 10 cycles. Via MiXCR, TCRdb re-called the multiplex PCR reads, giving one row per CDR3 protein. The table records 100,000 or so distinct CDR3 sequences, around two thirds of them present only once. The tissue used was unsorted bulk material of roughly 17-31 mg. RNA and DNA were co-extracted from it with the AllPrep DNA/RNA mini kit. Notes on the study in general: Tumor-adjacent and tumor-blood pairs shared a smaller degree of overlap than tumor region pairs.

This clonotype was seen a single time. The antigen is not known. A junction end diverges from the germline sequence, so it may reflect a read error. This CDR3 contains 12 residues. CDR1 and CDR2 from the germline V gene are MDHEN and SYDVKM. The specimen sequenced was liver tumor tissue from sampling region 2. Subset meaning: tumor region T2, inferior pole. The source is a woman aged 60-75 years with primary liver carcinoma and hepatitis B virus infection. This rearrangement joins TRBV28 to TRBJ2-1; 7 bases map to TRBD2. DNA of the CDR3: TGTACCAGCAGTTTATATCGCGGGAGACCGTTCTTC. Translated: CTSSLYRGRPFF.